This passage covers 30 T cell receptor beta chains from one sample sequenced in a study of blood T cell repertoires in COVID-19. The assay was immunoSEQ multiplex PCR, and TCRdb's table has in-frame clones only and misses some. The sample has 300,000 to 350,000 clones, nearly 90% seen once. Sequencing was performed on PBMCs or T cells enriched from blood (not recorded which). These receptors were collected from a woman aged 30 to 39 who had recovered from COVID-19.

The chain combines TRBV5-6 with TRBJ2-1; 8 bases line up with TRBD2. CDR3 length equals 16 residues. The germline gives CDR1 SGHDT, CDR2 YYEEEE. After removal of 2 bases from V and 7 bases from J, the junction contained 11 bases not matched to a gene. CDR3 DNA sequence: TGTGCCAGCAGCTTAGGTGCAGCGGGAGTAAGGAATGAGCAGTTCTTC. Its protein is CASSLGAAGVRNEQFF.

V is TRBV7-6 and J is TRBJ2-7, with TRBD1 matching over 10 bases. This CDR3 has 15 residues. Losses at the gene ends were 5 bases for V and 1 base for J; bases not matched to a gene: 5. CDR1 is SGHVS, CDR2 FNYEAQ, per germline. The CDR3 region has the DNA TGTGCCAGCAGCCCACGACAGGGGGCTTCCTACGAGCAGTACTTC. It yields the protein CASSPRQGASYEQYF.

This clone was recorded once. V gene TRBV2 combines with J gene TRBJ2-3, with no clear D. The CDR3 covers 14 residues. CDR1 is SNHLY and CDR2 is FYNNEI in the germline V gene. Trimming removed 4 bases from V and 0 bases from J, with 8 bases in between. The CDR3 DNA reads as TGTGCCAGCAGTGCTCTATCTAGCACAGATACGCAGTATTTT. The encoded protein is CASSALSSTDTQYF.

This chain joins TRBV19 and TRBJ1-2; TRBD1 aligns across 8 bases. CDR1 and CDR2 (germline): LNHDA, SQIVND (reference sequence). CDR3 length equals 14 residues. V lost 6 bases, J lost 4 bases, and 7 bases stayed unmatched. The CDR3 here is CASRGDRTLYGYTF. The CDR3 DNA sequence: TGTGCCAGTAGGGGGGACAGGACCCTCTATGGCTACACCTTC.

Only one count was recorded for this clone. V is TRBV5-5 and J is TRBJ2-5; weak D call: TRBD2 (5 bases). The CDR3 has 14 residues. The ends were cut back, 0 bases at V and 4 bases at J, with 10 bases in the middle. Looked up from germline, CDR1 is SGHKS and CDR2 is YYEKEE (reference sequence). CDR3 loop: CASSLDRGRETQYF. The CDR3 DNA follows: TGTGCCAGCAGCTTGGACCGGGGAAGAGAGACCCAGTACTTC.

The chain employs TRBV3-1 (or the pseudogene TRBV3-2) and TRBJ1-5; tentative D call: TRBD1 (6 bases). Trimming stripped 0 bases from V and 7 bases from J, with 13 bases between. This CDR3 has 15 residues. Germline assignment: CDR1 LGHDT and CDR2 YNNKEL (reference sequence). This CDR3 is CASSQDAGGWQPQHF. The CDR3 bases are TGTGCCAGCAGCCAAGATGCGGGGGGCTGGCAGCCCCAGCATTTT.

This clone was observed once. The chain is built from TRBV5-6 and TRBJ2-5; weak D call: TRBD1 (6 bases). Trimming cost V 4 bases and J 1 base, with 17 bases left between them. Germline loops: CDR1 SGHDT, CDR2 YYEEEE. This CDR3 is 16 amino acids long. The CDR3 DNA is TGTGCCAGCAGCACCGGAAACTACAGGGTCCAAGAGACCCAGTACTTC. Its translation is CASSTGNYRVQETQYF.

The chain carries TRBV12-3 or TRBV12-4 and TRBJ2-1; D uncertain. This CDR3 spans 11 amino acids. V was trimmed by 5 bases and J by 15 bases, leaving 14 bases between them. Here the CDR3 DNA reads TGTGCCAGCAGTCTAGGGCTAGGTGGGTTCTTC. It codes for CASSLGLGGFF.

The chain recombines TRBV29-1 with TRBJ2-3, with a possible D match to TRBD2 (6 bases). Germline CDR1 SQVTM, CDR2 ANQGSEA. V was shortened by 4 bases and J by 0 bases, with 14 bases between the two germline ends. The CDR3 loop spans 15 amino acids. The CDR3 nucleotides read TGCAGCGTTGGTGTATTAGCGGCAAGCACAGATACGCAGTATTTT. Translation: CSVGVLAASTDTQYF.

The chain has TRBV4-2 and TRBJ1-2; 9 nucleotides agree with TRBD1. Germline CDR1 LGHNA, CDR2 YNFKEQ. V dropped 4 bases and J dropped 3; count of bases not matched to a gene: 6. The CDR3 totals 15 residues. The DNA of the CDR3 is TGTGCCAGCAGCCCTTCGGACAGGGGTGACTATGGCTACACCTTC. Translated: CASSPSDRGDYGYTF.

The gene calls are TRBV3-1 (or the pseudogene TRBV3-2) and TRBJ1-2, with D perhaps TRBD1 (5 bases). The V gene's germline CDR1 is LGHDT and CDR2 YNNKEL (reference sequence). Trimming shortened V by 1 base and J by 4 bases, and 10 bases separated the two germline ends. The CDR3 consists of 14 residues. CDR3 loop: CASSQASGRYGYTF. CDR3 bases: TGTGCCAGCAGCCAAGCCTCAGGGCGCTATGGCTACACCTTC.

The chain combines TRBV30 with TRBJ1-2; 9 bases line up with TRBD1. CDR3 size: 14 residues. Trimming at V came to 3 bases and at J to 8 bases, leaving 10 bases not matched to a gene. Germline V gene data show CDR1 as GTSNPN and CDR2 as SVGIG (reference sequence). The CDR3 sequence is CAWSWDRDKLGYTF. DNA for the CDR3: TGTGCCTGGAGCTGGGACAGGGATAAGCTGGGCTACACCTTC.

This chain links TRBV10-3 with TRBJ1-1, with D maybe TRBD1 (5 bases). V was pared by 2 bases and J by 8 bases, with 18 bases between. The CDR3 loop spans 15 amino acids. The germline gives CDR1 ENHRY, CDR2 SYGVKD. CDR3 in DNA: TGTGCCATCAGTGAGCAGGGAGGAGAGCTATCGGAAGCTTTCTTT. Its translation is CAISEQGGELSEAFF.

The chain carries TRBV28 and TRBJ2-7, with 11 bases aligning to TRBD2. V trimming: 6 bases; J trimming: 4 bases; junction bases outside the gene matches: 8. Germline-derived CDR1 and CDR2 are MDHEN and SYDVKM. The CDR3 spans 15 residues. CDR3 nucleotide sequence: TGTGCCAGCAGCTTAACTAGCGGGAGCGGGTACGAGCAGTACTTC. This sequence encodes CASSLTSGSGYEQYF.

In DNA form, the CDR3 reads TGCGCCAGCAGTCAATCGGGACACCGGTGTGGCTACACCTTC. Its protein is CASSQSGHRCGYTF. The gene calls are TRBV23-1 and TRBJ1-2; possible D gene TRBD1, 6 bases. Being an ORF, TRBV23-1 has a function that is uncertain. This CDR3 spans 14 amino acids. V was pared by 0 bases and J by 7 bases, with 12 bases between.

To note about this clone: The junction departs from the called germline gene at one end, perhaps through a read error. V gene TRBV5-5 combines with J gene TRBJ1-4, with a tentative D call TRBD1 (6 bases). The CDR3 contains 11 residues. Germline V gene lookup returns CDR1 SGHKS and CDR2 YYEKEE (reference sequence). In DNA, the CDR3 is TGTGCCAGCAGTTTGGACGGGACACCAATTTTT. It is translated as CASSLDGTPIF.

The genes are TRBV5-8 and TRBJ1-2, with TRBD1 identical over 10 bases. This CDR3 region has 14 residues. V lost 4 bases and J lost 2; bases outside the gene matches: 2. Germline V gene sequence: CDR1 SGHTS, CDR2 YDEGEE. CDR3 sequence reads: CASSPTGGNYGYTF. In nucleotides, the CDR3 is TGTGCCAGCAGCCCGACAGGGGGCAACTATGGCTACACCTTC. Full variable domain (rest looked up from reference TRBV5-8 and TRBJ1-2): EAGVTQSPTHLIKTRGQQATLRCSPISGHTSVYWYQQALGLGLQFLLWYDEGEERNRGNFPPRFSGRQFPNYSSELNVNALELEDSALYLCASSPTGGNYGYTFGSGTRLTVV.

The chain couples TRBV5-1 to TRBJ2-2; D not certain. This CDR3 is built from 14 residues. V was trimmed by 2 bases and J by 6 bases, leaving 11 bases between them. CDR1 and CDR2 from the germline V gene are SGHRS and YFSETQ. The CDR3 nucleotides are TGCGCCAGCAGCTTACGGTACCCCCCCGGGGAGCTGTTTTTT. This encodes CASSLRYPPGELFF.

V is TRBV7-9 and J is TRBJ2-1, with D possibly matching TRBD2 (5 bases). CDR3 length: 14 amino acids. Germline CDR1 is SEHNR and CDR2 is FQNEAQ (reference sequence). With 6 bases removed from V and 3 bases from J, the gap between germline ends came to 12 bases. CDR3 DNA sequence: TGTGCCAGCAGTAAGAGCGGTATCTACAATGAGCAGTTCTTC. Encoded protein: CASSKSGIYNEQFF.

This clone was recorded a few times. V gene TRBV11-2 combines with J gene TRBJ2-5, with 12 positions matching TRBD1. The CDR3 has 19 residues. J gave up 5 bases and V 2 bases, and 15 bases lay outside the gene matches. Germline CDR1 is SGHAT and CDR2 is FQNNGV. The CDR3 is CASSLIPRSGTGGGETQYF. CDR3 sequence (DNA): TGTGCCAGCAGCTTAATCCCCCGGTCCGGGACAGGGGGCGGGGAGACCCAGTACTTC.

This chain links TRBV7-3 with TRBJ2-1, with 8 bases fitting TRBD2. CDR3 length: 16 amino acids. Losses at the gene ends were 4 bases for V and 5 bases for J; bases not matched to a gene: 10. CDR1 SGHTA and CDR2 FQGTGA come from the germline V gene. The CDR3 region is CASSSAGLGYNNEQFF. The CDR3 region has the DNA TGTGCCAGCAGCTCGGCGGGACTAGGCTATAACAATGAGCAGTTCTTC.

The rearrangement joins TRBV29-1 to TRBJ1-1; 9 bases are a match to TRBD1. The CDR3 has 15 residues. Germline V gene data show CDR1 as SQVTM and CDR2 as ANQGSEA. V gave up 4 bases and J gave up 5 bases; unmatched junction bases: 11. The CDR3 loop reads CSVGPGQGFITEAFF. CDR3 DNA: TGCAGCGTTGGGCCGGGACAGGGTTTTATTACTGAAGCTTTCTTT. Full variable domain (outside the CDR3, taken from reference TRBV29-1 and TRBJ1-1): SAVISQKPSRDICQRGTSLTIQCQVDSQVTMMFWYRQQPGQSLTLIATANQGSEATYESGFVIDKFPISRPNLTFSTLTVSNMSPEDSSIYLCSVGPGQGFITEAFFGQGTRLTVV.

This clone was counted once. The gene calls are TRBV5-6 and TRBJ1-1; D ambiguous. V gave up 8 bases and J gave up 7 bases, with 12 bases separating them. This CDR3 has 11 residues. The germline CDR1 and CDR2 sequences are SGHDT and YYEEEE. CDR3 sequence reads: CASTHEGEAFF. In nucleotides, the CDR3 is TGTGCCAGTACTCACGAGGGTGAAGCTTTCTTT.

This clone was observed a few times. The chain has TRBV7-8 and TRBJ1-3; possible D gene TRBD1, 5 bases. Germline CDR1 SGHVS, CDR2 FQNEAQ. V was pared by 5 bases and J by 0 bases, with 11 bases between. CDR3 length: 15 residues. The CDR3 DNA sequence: TGTGCCAGCAGCGACGACAGACTCTCTGGAAACACCATATATTTT. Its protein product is CASSDDRLSGNTIYF. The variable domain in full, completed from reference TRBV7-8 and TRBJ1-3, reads GAGVSQSPRYKVAKRGQDVALRCDPISGHVSLFWYQQALGQGPEFLTYFQNEAQLDKSGLPSDRFFAERPEGSVSTLKIQRTQQEDSAVYLCASSDDRLSGNTIYFGEGSWLTVV.

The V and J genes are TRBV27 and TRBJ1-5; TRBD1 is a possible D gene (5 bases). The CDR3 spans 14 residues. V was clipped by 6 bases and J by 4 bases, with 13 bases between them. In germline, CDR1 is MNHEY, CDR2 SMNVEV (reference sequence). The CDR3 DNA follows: TGTGCCAGCAGAGCTATGGGGGGGAATCAGCCCCAGCATTTT. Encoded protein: CASRAMGGNQPQHF.

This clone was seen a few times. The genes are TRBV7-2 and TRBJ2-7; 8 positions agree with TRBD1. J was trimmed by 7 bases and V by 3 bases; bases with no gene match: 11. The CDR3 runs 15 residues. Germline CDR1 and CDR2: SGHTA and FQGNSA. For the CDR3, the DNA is TGTGCCAGCAGCTTTCAGTCGACAGGGGTCGAGGAGCAGTACTTC. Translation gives CASSFQSTGVEEQYF.

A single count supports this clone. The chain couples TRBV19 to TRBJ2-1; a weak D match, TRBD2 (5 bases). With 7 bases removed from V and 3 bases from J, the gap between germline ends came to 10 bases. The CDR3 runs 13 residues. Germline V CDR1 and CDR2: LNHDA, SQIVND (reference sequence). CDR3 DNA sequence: TGTGCCAGTACGGGGTCGGACTACAATGAGCAGTTCTTC. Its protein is CASTGSDYNEQFF.

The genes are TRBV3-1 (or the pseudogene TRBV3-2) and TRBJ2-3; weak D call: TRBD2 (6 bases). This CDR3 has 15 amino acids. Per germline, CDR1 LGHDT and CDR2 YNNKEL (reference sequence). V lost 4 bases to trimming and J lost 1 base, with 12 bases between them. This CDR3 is CASSRGDGRTDTQYF. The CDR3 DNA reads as TGTGCCAGCAGCCGGGGGGACGGGCGCACAGATACGCAGTATTTT.

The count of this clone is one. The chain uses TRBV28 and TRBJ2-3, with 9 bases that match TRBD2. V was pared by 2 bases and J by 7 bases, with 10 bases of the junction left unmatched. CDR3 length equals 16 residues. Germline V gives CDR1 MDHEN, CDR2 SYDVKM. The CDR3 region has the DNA TGTGCCAGCAGTTTAGACCTCCTTGCGGGAGGGCATACGCAGTATTTT. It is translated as CASSLDLLAGGHTQYF.

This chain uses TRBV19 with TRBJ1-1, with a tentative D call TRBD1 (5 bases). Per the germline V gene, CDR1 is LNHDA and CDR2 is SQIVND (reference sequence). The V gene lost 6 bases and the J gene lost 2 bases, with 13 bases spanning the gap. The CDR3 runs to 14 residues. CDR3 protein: CASSRSGHNTEAFF. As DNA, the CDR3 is TGTGCCAGTAGCCGGTCAGGGCATAACACTGAAGCTTTCTTT.